The clone carrying this TCR beta chain was found a few times. Its antigen is not known. These data come from a study of cytomegalovirus exposure and HLA in healthy donors. Produced via immunoSEQ multiplex PCR; TCRdb's table is partial and in-frame only. The repertoire holds approximately 170,000 clones, with around 85% as singletons. Germline values: CDR1 MNHNS, CDR2 SASEGT. The CDR3 spans 15 residues. With 7 bases removed from V and 3 bases from J, the gap between germline ends came to 15 bases. Findings of the study overall: Reportedly, diagnosis of cytomegalovirus status by the classifier showed high specificity and sensitivity.

The source material was PBMCs. The clonotype originates from a man aged 18 to 29 in good health and CMV-seropositive. The chain couples TRBV6-1 to TRBJ2-2, with TRBD1 as a possible D gene (6 bases). CDR3: CASKKGVAYTGELFF. The CDR3 nucleotides are TGTGCCAGCAAGAAGGGGGTCGCCTACACCGGGGAGCTGTTTTTT.